A selection of T cell receptor beta chains follows, all from one sample in a study of CD4+ T cells in melanoma. Profiled with immunoSEQ multiplex PCR; TCRdb holds only in-frame clones, not every one. The data hold 9,900 or so clones, with about 70% observed a single time. Sample: peripheral blood. The receptors originated from a human donor with melanoma. The CDR3 runs from the conserved cysteine through the conserved F or W. Each record gives: V gene, clone size, J gene, CDR3 protein. A clone size is listed for some rows: how often the clone was seen (once, few, many), or a class if it is expanded.

TRBV6-5	few	TRBJ2-3	CASSMILGGDTQYF
TRBV7-2	NA	TRBJ2-7	CASSLAGDGYYEQYF
TRBV7-9	NA	TRBJ1-2	CASSSSPRERYGYTF
TRBV2	few	TRBJ1-1	CASSGMNTEAFF
TRBV27	NA	TRBJ1-1	CASSLVGNTEAFF
TRBV30	few	TRBJ1-2	CACHGGTPPGYGYTF
TRBV6-1	NA	TRBJ2-4	CASSEDWGGAKNIQYF
TRBV4-3	once	TRBJ1-2	CASSHSGSYGYTF
TRBV7-6	NA	TRBJ2-7	CASSFGVGRDEQYF
TRBV6-6	few	TRBJ1-3	CASSYPLSRSGNTIYF
TRBV7-6	NA	TRBJ1-5	CASSLAQNQPQHF
TRBV9	few	TRBJ2-1	CASSPEARGGYEQFF
TRBV14	NA	TRBJ2-7	CASSQGAGRSGNEQYF
TRBV5-1	NA	TRBJ1-4	CASSLGRGYEKLFF
TRBV9	few	TRBJ1-2	CASSGYRTAGKYYGYTF
TRBV19	NA	TRBJ2-5	CASNRGPGQGILQETQYF
TRBV19	NA	TRBJ1-3	CASSGQGVSWNTIYF
TRBV28	NA	TRBJ1-2	CASSSYPGQGNGYTF
TRBV7-9	few	TRBJ2-5	CASSLGTGGAGETQYF
TRBV11-1	NA	TRBJ2-5	CASSHRGEKQETQYF
TRBV18	NA	TRBJ2-3	CASSSGGQGQNTQYF
TRBV6-1	NA	TRBJ2-7	CASSEAVAGAYEQYF
TRBV10-3	NA	TRBJ2-2	CAISESTGTVTGELFF
TRBV4-1	NA	TRBJ2-7	CASSQEEVLRIEQYF
TRBV5-6	NA	TRBJ1-1	CASSLEGPGTEAFF
TRBV2	NA	TRBJ1-4	CASSPPGTTNEKLFF
TRBV27	few	TRBJ1-1	CASSLTSYAEAFF
TRBV7-2	NA	TRBJ1-3	CASSISQGNTIYF
TRBV7-9	NA	TRBJ2-1	CASSLARGASSSYNEQFF
TRBV27	once	TRBJ1-2	CASSLRAGYGYTF
TRBV27	NA	TRBJ2-1	CASRRDGTSYNEQFF
TRBV5-8	NA	TRBJ1-1	CAIPGDRGMGAEAFF
TRBV7-7	NA	TRBJ1-1	CASSLRGNTEAFF
TRBV9	many	TRBJ1-6	CASSVASFNNSPLHF
TRBV2	once	TRBJ1-6	CASWGRQGNSPLHF
TRBV6-6	NA	TRBJ2-3	CASKPRGDTDTQYF
TRBV4-1	medium-sized	TRBJ1-2	CASSQERSGYTF
TRBV27	NA	TRBJ2-1	CASSPGTLPNEQFF
TRBV6-5	NA	TRBJ1-2	CASSGPGRLYGYTF
TRBV7-3	NA	TRBJ2-3	CASSLMGGETDTQYF
TRBV6-5	medium-sized	TRBJ1-6	CASTLKGVGNSPLHF
TRBV11-2	NA	TRBJ1-6	CASSSRANSPLHF
TRBV7-2	NA	TRBJ2-6	CASSATSSGGAGANVLTF
TRBV5-5	NA	TRBJ1-5	CASSLDPGSDQPQHF
TRBV5-8	NA	TRBJ1-2	CASSLVPETNYGYTF
TRBV4-3	NA	TRBJ1-3	CASSQDSSKSGNTIYF
TRBV5-1	few	TRBJ2-3	CASSLALTSGGAADTQYF
TRBV14	NA	TRBJ2-7	CASSPAGAFHEQYF
TRBV20-1	NA	TRBJ2-7	CSALQREQYF
TRBV27	once	TRBJ2-1	CASSSSRVEQFF
TRBV6-5	few	TRBJ1-1	CASSYGQGAAEAFF
TRBV4-2	NA	TRBJ2-3	CASSHPLVLAGGPGDTQYF